One T cell receptor (beta chain) is described in this entry. Its specificity is not known. The stimulus was an HIV-1 Gag 15-mer peptide pool, about 1 ug/peptide/mL. CD40L-negative CD69-negative CD45RO-high memory CD4+ T cells were sorted as populations depleted of antigen-responding cells. These HIV-1-infected adults initiated suppressive ART in chronic infection. With V trimmed by 4 bases and J by 5 bases, 4 bases remained unmatched. Germline CDR1 LGHDT, CDR2 YNNKEL (reference sequence). There are 14 residues in the CDR3. This record comes from a study of persistence of HIV-infected CD4 T cells. This was the immunoSEQ version 4 assay in survey mode. Libraries were prepared by immunoSEQ multiplex PCR; TCRdb keeps only in-frame clonotypes and omits some of them. The sample includes approximately 35,000 clones, approximately 85% of them seen just once.

V usage is TRBV3-1 (or the pseudogene TRBV3-2) and J usage is TRBJ1-5, with 8 bases that match TRBD1. The sequence was obtained from an adult with HIV. The donor label of this sample is uncertain. The starting material was cultured CD4+ T cells from PBMCs, obtained from a patient who received antiretroviral therapy. The DNA for the CDR3 is TGTGCCAGCAGCCCGGGGACAGGTTATCAGCCCCAGCATTTT. This sequence encodes CASSPGTGYQPQHF.